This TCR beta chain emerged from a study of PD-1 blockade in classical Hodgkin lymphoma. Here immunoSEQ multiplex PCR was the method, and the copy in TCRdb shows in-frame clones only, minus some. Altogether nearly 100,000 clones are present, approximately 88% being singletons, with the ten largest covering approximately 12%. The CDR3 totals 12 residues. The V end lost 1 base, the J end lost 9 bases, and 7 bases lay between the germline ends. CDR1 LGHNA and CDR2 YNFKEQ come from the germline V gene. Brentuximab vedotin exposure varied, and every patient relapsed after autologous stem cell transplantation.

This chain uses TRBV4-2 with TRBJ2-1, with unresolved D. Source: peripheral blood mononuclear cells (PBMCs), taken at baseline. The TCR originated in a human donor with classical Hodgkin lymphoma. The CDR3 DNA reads TGTGCCAGCAGCCAAGTAACGGGTGAGCAGTTCTTC. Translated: CASSQVTGEQFF.